This TCR beta chain derives from a study of blood T cell repertoires in COVID-19. Turning to the study itself: Sites across the United States, Italy and Spain contributed samples from acute and convalescent COVID-19.

The study drew participants aged about 18 to 89 years from roughly 25 US areas. Cohort assignment relied on participant-reported clinical history. Authors' methods: Amplified reference gene primers provided the basis for estimating nucleated cell counts. The table came from immunoSEQ multiplex PCR; TCRdb's copy has only in-frame clones and leaves some out. That table furnishes V, J and clone size, whereas the DNA furnished D and trimming. The table includes over 110,000 clones, less than 90% detected once. What was sequenced was PBMCs or T cells enriched from blood (not recorded which). This sequence was found in a man aged 35-49 years with acute COVID-19.

The CDR3 region has the DNA TGTGCCAGCAGTGAGACAGGCCCCGTTGGTGGAAACACCATATATTTT. It codes for CASSETGPVGGNTIYF. The V gene is TRBV25-1, the J gene TRBJ1-3; tentative D call: TRBD1 (6 bases). The CDR3 runs to 16 residues. The V end was cut by 3 bases, the J end by 3 bases, with 15 bases between. CDR1 is MGHDK, CDR2 SYGVNS, per germline. Full variable domain (remainder filled in from reference TRBV25-1 and TRBJ1-3): EADIYQTPRYLVIGTGKKITLECSQTMGHDKMYWYQQDPGMELHLIHYSYGVNSTEKGDLSSESTVSRIRTEHFPLTLESARPSHTSQYLCASSETGPVGGNTIYFGEGSWLTVV.